The TCR beta chain under discussion was sequenced for a study of CD8 T cells in ankylosing spondylitis. Remarks on this clonotype: Its cognate antigen is unknown.

Quantitative 5'-RACE was performed with molecular barcodes, and it yielded the TCR beta libraries. A single record per CDR3 protein comes from TCRdb applying MiXCR to the 5' RACE reads. Of 450,000 to 550,000 distinct CDR3 sequences detected, over 4% appear once; the ten largest clones hold roughly 3.5%. General study findings and limits: A motif of several highly homologous TCR beta variants was seen as apparently characteristic of ankylosing spondylitis blood. Several of the motif variants were reported before in synovial fluid and blood from reactive arthritis. In ankylosing spondylitis patients, matched synovial fluid reportedly showed significant enrichment of disease-linked clones. Disease-linked clones had a CD8+ phenotype and relatively low frequency in peripheral blood.

This TCR derives from a male donor with ankylosing spondylitis. Sample: blood, either unsorted or a sorted T cell fraction (not recorded which).

The CDR3, as DNA: TGTGCCAGCAGTTACCCTACCATGGACAGGGGGACCTACGAGCAGTACTTC. It is translated as CASSYPTMDRGTYEQYF. V gene TRBV6-2 or TRBV6-3 combines with J gene TRBJ2-7; 10 bases line up with TRBD1. The CDR3 covers 17 residues. V lost 2 bases, J lost 2 bases, and 9 bases stayed unmatched. Looked up from germline, CDR1 is MNHEY and CDR2 is SVGEGT.